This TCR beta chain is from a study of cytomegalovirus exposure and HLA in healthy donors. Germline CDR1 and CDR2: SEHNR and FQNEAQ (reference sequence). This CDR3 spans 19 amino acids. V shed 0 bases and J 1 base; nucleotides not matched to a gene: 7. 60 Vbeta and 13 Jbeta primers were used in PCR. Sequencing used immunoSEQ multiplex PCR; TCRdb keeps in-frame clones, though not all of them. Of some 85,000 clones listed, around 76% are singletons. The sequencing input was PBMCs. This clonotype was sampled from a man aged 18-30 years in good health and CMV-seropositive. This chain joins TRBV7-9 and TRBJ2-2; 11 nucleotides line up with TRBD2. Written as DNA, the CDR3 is TGTGCCAGCAGCTTAGCGCTTAGCGGGAGGGCCCTGAACACCGGGGAGCTGTTTTTT. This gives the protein CASSLALSGRALNTGELFF.